A single sample gave rise to the 23 T cell receptor beta chains below, sequenced in a study of chemoradiotherapy in HPV16-positive cancers. TCRdb's copy holds only in-frame clones and misses some; the assay was immunoSEQ multiplex PCR. The profile shows about 8,000 clones, about 79% of them singletons. The specimen comprised blood, sampled from a patient who underwent chemoradiotherapy. These receptors came from a human donor with HPV-associated anogenital cancer.

This clone appeared once. V is TRBV25-1 and J is TRBJ1-2; D may be TRBD1 (6 bases). The germline V gene has CDR1 MGHDK and CDR2 SYGVNS. V lost 7 bases and J lost 4, with 16 bases in between. CDR3 length: 14 amino acids. In DNA, the CDR3 is TGTGCCAGCACGGGACACTCCGCGTTCTATGGCTACACCTTC. Protein product: CASTGHSAFYGYTF.

The chain has TRBV5-1 and TRBJ1-2, with D possibly TRBD1 on 5 matching bases. CDR3 size: 13 residues. With 7 bases removed from V and 4 bases from J, the gap between germline ends came to 14 bases. CDR1 is SGHRS and CDR2 is YFSETQ in the germline V gene. CDR3 DNA sequence: TGCGCCAGCGTGGGGGAAACAAGCTATGGCTACACCTTC. Its protein is CASVGETSYGYTF.

This chain connects TRBV13 to TRBJ2-3, with 9 bases lining up with TRBD1. V lost 5 bases to trimming and J lost 1 base; unmatched junction nucleotides: 4. The germline V gene encodes CDR1 PRHDT and CDR2 FYEKMQ (reference sequence). The CDR3 length is 15 residues. Here the CDR3 reads CASSQWDRGTDTQYF. The CDR3 DNA reads TGTGCCAGCAGCCAATGGGACAGGGGCACAGATACGCAGTATTTT.

This chain links TRBV7-9 with TRBJ1-3; 12 nucleotides match TRBD1. Germline CDR1 reads SEHNR; CDR2 reads FQNEAQ (reference sequence). The CDR3 consists of 14 residues. V gave up 4 bases and J gave up 8 bases; unmatched junction bases: 3. CDR3 bases: TGTGCCAGCAGCTGGGACAGGGGGCAAGACACCATATATTTT. This encodes CASSWDRGQDTIYF. Looking up the rest from reference TRBV7-9 and TRBJ1-3 gives the full variable domain: DTGVSQNPRHKITKRGQNVTFRCDPISEHNRLYWYRQTLGQGPEFLTYFQNEAQLEKSRLLSDRFSAERPKGSFSTLEIQRTEQGDSAMYLCASSWDRGQDTIYFGEGSWLTVV.

This clone was seen just once. The V gene is TRBV5-5, the J gene TRBJ2-7; tentative D call: TRBD1 (5 bases). V was pared by 3 bases and J by 6 bases, with 10 bases between. The CDR3 extends over 12 amino acids. CDR1 and CDR2 from the germline V gene are SGHKS and YYEKEE (reference sequence). As DNA, the CDR3 is TGTGCCAGCAGCTGGGTGACAGCCGAGCAGTACTTC. Amino acids: CASSWVTAEQYF.

This chain uses TRBV6-5 with TRBJ2-5, with TRBD1 matching over 10 bases. This CDR3 is built from 14 residues. The trim removed 7 bases at V and 5 bases at J, leaving 7 bases unmatched. Germline V gives CDR1 MNHEY, CDR2 SVGAGI. The CDR3 loop is CASKGQGWGETQYF. CDR3 nucleotides: TGTGCCAGCAAGGGACAGGGGTGGGGGGAGACCCAGTACTTC.

Note on this clone: The same CDR3 is also encoded by other DNA sequences in this sample. This chain joins TRBV6-5 and TRBJ1-2; D is unresolved. Germline V gene lookup returns CDR1 MNHEY and CDR2 SVGAGI. V was shortened by 6 bases and J by 4 bases, with 6 bases between the two germline ends. The CDR3 runs 11 residues. The CDR3 nucleotides are TGTGCCAGCAGGTTCCTCTATGGCTACACCTTC. Its translation: CASRFLYGYTF.

The chain uses TRBV5-5 and TRBJ2-5; TRBD2 might be the D (6 bases). The CDR3 is made up of 15 amino acids. Germline V gene sequence: CDR1 SGHKS, CDR2 YYEKEE (reference sequence). V lost 0 bases to trimming and J lost 1 base, with 10 bases between them. The CDR3 loop is CASSLGGGVQETQYF. In nucleotides, the CDR3 is TGTGCCAGCAGCTTGGGGGGCGGGGTCCAAGAGACCCAGTACTTC. The entire variable domain, with the rest obtained from reference TRBV5-5 and TRBJ2-5, is as follows: DAGVTQSPTHLIKTRGQQVTLRCSPISGHKSVSWYQQVLGQGPQFIFQYYEKEERGRGNFPDRFSARQFPNYSSELNVNALLLGDSALYLCASSLGGGVQETQYFGPGTRLLVL.

The rearrangement links TRBV7-9 to TRBJ2-5; a weak D match, TRBD1 (7 bases). Per the germline V gene, CDR1 is SEHNR and CDR2 is FQNEAQ (reference sequence). The V end lost 2 bases, the J end lost 0 bases, and 10 bases lay between the germline ends. The length of the CDR3 is 15 residues. CDR3 sequence reads: CASSLSGGNQETQYF. CDR3 sequence (DNA): TGTGCCAGCAGCTTATCAGGGGGGAACCAAGAGACCCAGTACTTC.

This chain links TRBV10-3 with TRBJ2-5; no definite D call. The J call may be in error: the DNA end matches TRBJ2-7 better. Per germline, CDR1 ENHRY and CDR2 SYGVKD. The CDR3 covers 11 residues. DNA for the CDR3: TGTGCCATCAGTGAGTCCCACGAGCAGTACTTC. Its translation is CAISESHEQYF.

This clone came up once. The chain has TRBV6-4 and TRBJ1-1; unclear D gene. Trimming left V 3 bases short and J 1 base short, with 6 bases between. Looked up from germline, CDR1 is MRHNA and CDR2 is SNTAGT. CDR3 length: 13 residues. CDR3 coding DNA: TGTGCCAGCAGTGAGAGAGAGAACACTGAAGCTTTCTTT. It is translated as CASSERENTEAFF.

The chain uses TRBV19 and TRBJ1-1, with no clear D. From germline, CDR1 is LNHDA and CDR2 SQIVND (reference sequence). CDR3 size: 12 residues. V was cut by 4 bases and J by 4 bases, with 7 bases left in between. As DNA, the CDR3 is TGTGCCAGTAGTAGAGAGGGCACTGAAGCTTTCTTT. This translates into CASSREGTEAFF.

V and J are TRBV19 and TRBJ2-7; D is perhaps TRBD2 (6 bases). Germline V gene sequence: CDR1 LNHDA, CDR2 SQIVND (reference sequence). V was trimmed by 3 bases and J by 7 bases, leaving 22 bases between them. The CDR3 is 16 amino acids. In DNA form, the CDR3 reads TGTGCCAGTAGTATTTTAGGGGCAGGGAGGCTTGAAGAGCAGTACTTC. This encodes CASSILGAGRLEEQYF.

This clone is a singleton in its sample. The chain employs TRBV7-2 and TRBJ2-3; maybe TRBD2 (6 bases). CDR3 length: 14 residues. Per the germline V gene, CDR1 is SGHTA and CDR2 is FQGNSA. V was shortened by 10 bases and J by 2 bases, with 16 bases between the two germline ends. CDR3 sequence: CATRRGVATDTQYF. The CDR3 DNA sequence: TGTGCCACCCGGAGGGGCGTCGCCACAGATACGCAGTATTTT.

CDR3 DNA sequence: TGTGCCAGCAGCCTTATGTCGAGACCCCTCCACTTT. Its translation: CASSLMSRPLHF. The chain joins TRBV11-3 to TRBJ1-6; D remains unclear. This CDR3 has 12 residues. CDR1 and CDR2 (germline): SGHNT, YENEEA. V was cut by 5 bases and J by 12 bases, with 11 bases left in between. The full variable domain, rest sourced from reference TRBV11-3 and TRBJ1-6, is EAGVVQSPRYKIIEKKQPVAFWCNPISGHNTLYWYLQNLGQGPELLIRYENEEAVDDSQLPKDRFSAERLKGVDSTLKIQPAELGDSAVYLCASSLMSRPLHFGNGTRLTVT.

This clone was picked up one time. The genes are TRBV7-3 and TRBJ1-2; 8 nucleotides match TRBD1. Germline lookup yields CDR1 SGHTA and CDR2 FQGTGA. The CDR3 sequence is 14 residues long. Germline trimming cut 5 bases from V and 4 bases from J; bases unmatched to any gene: 6. CDR3 amino acids: CASSPGQAPYGYTF. The CDR3 coding sequence is TGTGCCAGCAGCCCGGGACAGGCCCCCTATGGCTACACCTTC. Combining the CDR3 with reference TRBV7-3 and TRBJ1-2 gives the whole variable domain GAGVSQTPSNKVTEKGKYVELRCDPISGHTALYWYRQSLGQGPEFLIYFQGTGAADDSGLPNDRFFAVRPEGSVSTLKIQRTERGDSAVYLCASSPGQAPYGYTFGSGTRLTVV.

The chain carries TRBV16 and TRBJ1-2; D perhaps matches TRBD1 (6 bases). The V and J ends lost 2 bases and 6 bases respectively, with 10 bases between them. The V gene's germline CDR1 is KGHSY and CDR2 FQNENV. The CDR3 sequence is 13 residues long. The CDR3 spells CASSQRTENGYTF. For the CDR3, the DNA is TGTGCCAGCAGCCAAAGGACAGAGAATGGCTACACCTTC.

The chain is built from TRBV7-9 and TRBJ1-6; D ambiguous. The germline V gene has CDR1 SEHNR and CDR2 FQNEAQ (reference sequence). The CDR3 has 14 amino acids. Trimming removed 8 bases from V and 7 bases from J, with 15 bases in between. CDR3 DNA sequence: TGTGCCAGCCGCGGCGCAGACTTAAATTCACCCCTCCACTTT. As protein: CASRGADLNSPLHF.

This clone was detected once. The chain carries TRBV4-3 and TRBJ2-3; a possible D gene is TRBD1 (5 bases). V lost 0 bases and J lost 6, with 10 bases in between. The CDR3 is made up of 14 amino acids. Per germline, CDR1 LGHNA and CDR2 YSLEER. The CDR3 here is CASSQEGAGDTQYF. The CDR3 DNA follows: TGCGCCAGCAGCCAAGAAGGGGCAGGGGATACGCAGTATTTT.

This clone was observed a single time. This rearrangement joins TRBV29-1 to TRBJ1-3, with D perhaps matching TRBD1 (6 bases). This CDR3 is 14 amino acids long. V shed 3 bases and J shed 1 base, with 10 bases lying between them. CDR1 SQVTM and CDR2 ANQGSEA come from the germline V gene. CDR3: CSVDGQMSGNTIYF. DNA for the CDR3: TGCAGCGTTGATGGACAGATGTCTGGAAACACCATATATTTT. Drawing the rest from reference TRBV29-1 and TRBJ1-3, the complete variable domain is SAVISQKPSRDICQRGTSLTIQCQVDSQVTMMFWYRQQPGQSLTLIATANQGSEATYESGFVIDKFPISRPNLTFSTLTVSNMSPEDSSIYLCSVDGQMSGNTIYFGEGSWLTVV.

This clone appeared a few times. V is TRBV27 and J is TRBJ2-3; no reliable D call. Germline lookup yields CDR1 MNHEY and CDR2 SMNVEV (reference sequence). With 4 bases removed from V and 4 bases from J, the gap between germline ends came to 9 bases. This CDR3 contains 13 residues. In DNA form, the CDR3 reads TGTGCCAGCAGTTCTTTCGCCGCAGATACGCAGTATTTT. Amino acids: CASSSFAADTQYF.

In regard to this clone: Other DNA sequences within the sample encode an identical CDR3. The rearrangement uses TRBV29-1 and TRBJ1-1; TRBD1 matches 9 bases. The CDR3 sequence is 13 residues long. From germline, CDR1 is SQVTM and CDR2 ANQGSEA. The ends lost 8 bases at V and 4 bases at J; junction bases unmatched: 8. The CDR3 sequence: CSLRTGVTTEAFF. The CDR3 bases are TGCAGCCTCCGGACAGGGGTTACCACTGAAGCTTTCTTT.

A single count supports this clone. The J gene is TRBJ1-2, the V gene TRBV6-6; D not resolved. The V and J ends lost 2 bases and 2 bases respectively, with 6 bases between them. CDR3 length: 13 residues. Germline V gene lookup returns CDR1 MNHNY and CDR2 SVGAGI (reference sequence). The CDR3 protein is CASSYGENYGYTF. CDR3 nucleotides: TGTGCCAGCAGTTACGGAGAGAACTATGGCTACACCTTC.